The clone carrying this T cell receptor (beta chain) occurred a few times. Its cognate antigen is unknown. These data come from a study of T cells after yellow fever vaccination. General study results and limits: Abundant clonotypes from the bulk population could contaminate FACS-sorted repertoires. A faster peak, day 5 versus 15, was reached by the weaker secondary response.

They built TCR cDNA with 5'RACE template switching, a step that put in a universal primer site and UMIs. TCRdb independently ran MiXCR on the 5' RACE reads; one entry per CDR3 protein. Of about 350,000 distinct CDR3 sequences in the sample, 7% to 9% are singletons; the top ten hold 15% to 20%. This CDR3 is built from 16 residues. Germline CDR1 is SGHRS and CDR2 is YFSETQ. V dropped 0 bases and J dropped 6 bases, with 15 bases sitting between them. The sequencing here drew on PBMCs, taken approximately 47 days after the first yellow fever vaccination. This chain joins TRBV5-1 and TRBJ2-2; possibly TRBD2 for D (5 bases). The TCR sequence derives from a man aged 18 to 30 who received the YFV17D yellow fever vaccine. The CDR3 DNA reads TGCGCCAGCAGCTTGGCCCCCCGGGGAGCGCCCGGGGAGCTGTTTTTT. Translation: CASSLAPRGAPGELFF.